This T cell receptor beta chain was recovered during a study of blood T cell repertoires in COVID-19. The overall study: Spain, Italy and the United States supplied samples that represented acute and convalescent COVID-19. In each case, the material was cDNA or gDNA derived from T cells, B-cell-depleted T cells, or PBMCs.

Profiled with immunoSEQ multiplex PCR; TCRdb holds only in-frame clones, not every one. Here the sample spans under 200,000 clones, roughly 82% being singletons. This CDR3 region has 12 residues. The ends were cut back, 5 bases at V and 6 bases at J, with 11 bases in the middle. The germline V gene has CDR1 MNHEY and CDR2 SMNVEV (reference sequence). Source material: PBMCs or T cells enriched from blood (not recorded which). This chain joins TRBV27 and TRBJ2-7; tentative D call: TRBD1 (6 bases). The sequence came from a woman aged 55-69 years with acute COVID-19. The CDR3 loop reads CASSPTGREQYF. CDR3 in DNA: TGTGCCAGCAGTCCTACAGGGCGCGAGCAGTACTTC.